The clone carrying this TCR beta chain has a handful of counts. What it recognizes is unknown. Genomic DNA per cell subset filled all wells of several immunoSEQ plates. The DNA input per sorted-subset replicate PCR was 200 ng, corresponding to around 30,000 T cell genomes. Sequencing used immunoSEQ multiplex PCR; TCRdb keeps in-frame clones, though not all of them. There are 740,000 or so clones in the sample; around three quarters occur only once, and around 2% lies in the top ten. This entry belongs to a study of shared clonotypes between healthy human individuals. Broader study findings: Rarefaction indicated that sorted-subset sequencing remained incomplete although depth was large.

Sequenced input: memory CD4+ T cells sorted from blood. The subset is: CD45RA-negative fraction. The sequence was collected from a young woman in good health.

As DNA, the CDR3 is TGTGCCAGCCGAGGGGACATCAAGGACGAGCAGTACTTC. Its protein product is CASRGDIKDEQYF. The V gene is TRBV2, the J gene TRBJ2-7, with a possible D match to TRBD1 (6 bases). Germline CDR1 is SNHLY and CDR2 is FYNNEI. This CDR3 spans 13 amino acids. Between the trimmed V and J ends, which lost 8 bases and 5 bases, there was a span of 16 bases.